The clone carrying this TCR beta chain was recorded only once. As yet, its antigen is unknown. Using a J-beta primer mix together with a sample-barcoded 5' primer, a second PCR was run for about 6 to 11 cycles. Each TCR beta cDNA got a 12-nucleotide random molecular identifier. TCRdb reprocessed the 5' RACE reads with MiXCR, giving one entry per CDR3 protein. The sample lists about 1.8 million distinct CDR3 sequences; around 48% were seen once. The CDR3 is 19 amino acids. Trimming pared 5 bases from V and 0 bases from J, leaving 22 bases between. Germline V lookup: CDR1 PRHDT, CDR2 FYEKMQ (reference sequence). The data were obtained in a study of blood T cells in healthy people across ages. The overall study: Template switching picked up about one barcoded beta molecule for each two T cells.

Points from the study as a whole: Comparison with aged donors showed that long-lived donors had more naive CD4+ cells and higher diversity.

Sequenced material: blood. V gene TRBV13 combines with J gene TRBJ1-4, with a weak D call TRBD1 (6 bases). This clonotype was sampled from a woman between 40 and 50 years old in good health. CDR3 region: CASSARDIQESATNEKLFF. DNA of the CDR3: TGTGCCAGCAGCGCCCGGGACATACAGGAGTCTGCAACTAATGAAAAACTGTTTTTT.